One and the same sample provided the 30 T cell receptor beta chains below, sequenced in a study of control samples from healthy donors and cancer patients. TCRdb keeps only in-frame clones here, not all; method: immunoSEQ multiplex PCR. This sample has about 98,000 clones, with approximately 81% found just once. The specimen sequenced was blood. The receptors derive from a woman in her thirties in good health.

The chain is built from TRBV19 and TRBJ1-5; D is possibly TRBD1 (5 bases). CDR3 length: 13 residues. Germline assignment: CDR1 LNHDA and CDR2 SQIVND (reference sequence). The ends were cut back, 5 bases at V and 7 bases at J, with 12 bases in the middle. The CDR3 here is CASSAQGDQPQHF. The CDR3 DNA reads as TGTGCCAGTAGTGCCCAGGGTGACCAGCCCCAGCATTTT.

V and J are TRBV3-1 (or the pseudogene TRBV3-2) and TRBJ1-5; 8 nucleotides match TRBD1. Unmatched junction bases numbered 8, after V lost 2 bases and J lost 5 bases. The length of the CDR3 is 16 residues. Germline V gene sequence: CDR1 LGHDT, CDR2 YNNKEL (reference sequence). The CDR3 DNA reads TGTGCCAGCAGCCAATTTACGGACAGGGCTGATCAGCCCCAGCATTTT. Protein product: CASSQFTDRADQPQHF.

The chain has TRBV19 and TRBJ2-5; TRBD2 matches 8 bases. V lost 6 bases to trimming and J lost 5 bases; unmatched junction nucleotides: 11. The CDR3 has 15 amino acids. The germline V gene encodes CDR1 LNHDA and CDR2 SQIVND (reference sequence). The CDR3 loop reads CASRVGGGSGETQYF. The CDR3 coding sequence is TGTGCCAGTAGAGTCGGCGGGGGGTCGGGTGAGACCCAGTACTTC.

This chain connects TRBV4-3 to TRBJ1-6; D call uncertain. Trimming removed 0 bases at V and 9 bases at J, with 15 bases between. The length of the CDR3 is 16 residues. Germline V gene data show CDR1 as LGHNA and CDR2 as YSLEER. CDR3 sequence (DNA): TGCGCCAGCAGCCAAGATTTTTGGTCCCCCAGTTCACCCCTCCACTTT. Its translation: CASSQDFWSPSSPLHF.

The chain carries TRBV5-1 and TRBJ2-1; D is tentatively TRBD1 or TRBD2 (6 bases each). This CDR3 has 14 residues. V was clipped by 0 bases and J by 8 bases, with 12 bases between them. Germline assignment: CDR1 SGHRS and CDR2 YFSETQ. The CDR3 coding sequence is TGCGCCAGCAGCTTGGGGGGGGCCGTCGATGAGCAGTTCTTC. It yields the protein CASSLGGAVDEQFF.

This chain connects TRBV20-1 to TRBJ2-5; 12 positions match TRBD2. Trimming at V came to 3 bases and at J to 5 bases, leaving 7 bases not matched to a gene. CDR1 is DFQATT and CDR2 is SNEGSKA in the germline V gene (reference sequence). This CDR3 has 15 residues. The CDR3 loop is CSASPTSGGFETQYF. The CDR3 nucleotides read TGCAGTGCTAGTCCAACTAGCGGGGGGTTTGAGACCCAGTACTTC.

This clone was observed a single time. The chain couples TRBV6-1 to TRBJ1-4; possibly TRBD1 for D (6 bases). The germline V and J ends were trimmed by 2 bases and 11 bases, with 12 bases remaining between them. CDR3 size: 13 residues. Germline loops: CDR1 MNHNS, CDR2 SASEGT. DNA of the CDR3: TGTGCCAGCAGTGAACCCGGGGGCAGGAAACTGTTTTTT. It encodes CASSEPGGRKLFF.

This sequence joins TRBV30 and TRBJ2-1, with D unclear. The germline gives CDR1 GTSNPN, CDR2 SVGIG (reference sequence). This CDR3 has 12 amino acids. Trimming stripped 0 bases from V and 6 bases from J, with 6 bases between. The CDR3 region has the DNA TGTGCCTGGAGTGTACTGCCCAATGAGCAGTTCTTC. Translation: CAWSVLPNEQFF.

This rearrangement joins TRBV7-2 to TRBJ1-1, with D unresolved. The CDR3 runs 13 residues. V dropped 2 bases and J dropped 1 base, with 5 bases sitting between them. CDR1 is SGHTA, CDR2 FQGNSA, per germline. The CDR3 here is CASSLLGNTEAFF. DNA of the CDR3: TGTGCCAGCAGCTTATTGGGGAACACTGAAGCTTTCTTT.

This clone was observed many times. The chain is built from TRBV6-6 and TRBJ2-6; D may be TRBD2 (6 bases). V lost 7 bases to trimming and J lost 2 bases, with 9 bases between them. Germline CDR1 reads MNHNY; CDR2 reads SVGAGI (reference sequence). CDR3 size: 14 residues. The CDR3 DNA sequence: TGTGCCAGCACACCGGGGGCTGGGGCCAACGTCCTGACTTTC. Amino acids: CASTPGAGANVLTF.

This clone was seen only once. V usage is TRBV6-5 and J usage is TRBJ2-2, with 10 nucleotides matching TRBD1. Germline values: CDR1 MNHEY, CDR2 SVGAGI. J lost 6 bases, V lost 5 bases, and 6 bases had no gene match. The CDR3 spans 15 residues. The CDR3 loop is CASSRQGALAGELFF. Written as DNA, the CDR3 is TGTGCCAGCAGTCGACAGGGGGCTCTGGCCGGGGAGCTGTTTTTT.

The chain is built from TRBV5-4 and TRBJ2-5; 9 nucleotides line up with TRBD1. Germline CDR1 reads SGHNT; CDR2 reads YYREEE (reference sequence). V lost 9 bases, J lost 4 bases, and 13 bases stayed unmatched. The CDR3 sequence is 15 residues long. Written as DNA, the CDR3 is TGTGCCACCAAGGGGGTGACAGGGGGTGGAGAGACCCAGTACTTC. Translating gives CATKGVTGGGETQYF. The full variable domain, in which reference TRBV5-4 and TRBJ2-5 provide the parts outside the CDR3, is ETGVTQSPTHLIKTRGQQVTLRCSSQSGHNTVSWYQQALGQGPQFIFQYYREEENGRGNFPPRFSGLQFPNYSSELNVNALELDDSALYLCATKGVTGGGETQYFGPGTRLLVL.

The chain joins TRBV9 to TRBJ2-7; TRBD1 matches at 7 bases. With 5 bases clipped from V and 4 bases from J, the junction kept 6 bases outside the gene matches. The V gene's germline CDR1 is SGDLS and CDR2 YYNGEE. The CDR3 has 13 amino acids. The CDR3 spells CASSRDSPYEQYF. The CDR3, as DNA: TGTGCCAGCAGTCGGGACAGCCCTTACGAGCAGTACTTC.

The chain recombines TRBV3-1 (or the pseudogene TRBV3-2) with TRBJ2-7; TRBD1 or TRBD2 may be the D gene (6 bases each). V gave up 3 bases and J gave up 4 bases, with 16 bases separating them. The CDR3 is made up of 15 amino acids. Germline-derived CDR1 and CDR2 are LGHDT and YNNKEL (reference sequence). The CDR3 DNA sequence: TGTGCCAGCAGCCATCGACAGGACTATGGTTACGAGCAGTACTTC. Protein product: CASSHRQDYGYEQYF.

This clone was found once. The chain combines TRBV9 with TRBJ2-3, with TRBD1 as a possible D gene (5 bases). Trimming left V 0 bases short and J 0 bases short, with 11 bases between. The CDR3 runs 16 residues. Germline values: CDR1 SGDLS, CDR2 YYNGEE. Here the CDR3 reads CASSVAVSGSTDTQYF. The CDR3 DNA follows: TGTGCCAGCAGCGTAGCTGTATCAGGGAGCACAGATACGCAGTATTTT.

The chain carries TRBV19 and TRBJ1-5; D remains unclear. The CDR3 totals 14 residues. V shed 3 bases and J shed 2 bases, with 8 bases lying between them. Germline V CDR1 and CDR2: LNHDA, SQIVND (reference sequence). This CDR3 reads CASSIPGGNQPQHF. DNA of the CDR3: TGTGCCAGTAGTATTCCCGGGGGCAATCAGCCCCAGCATTTT.

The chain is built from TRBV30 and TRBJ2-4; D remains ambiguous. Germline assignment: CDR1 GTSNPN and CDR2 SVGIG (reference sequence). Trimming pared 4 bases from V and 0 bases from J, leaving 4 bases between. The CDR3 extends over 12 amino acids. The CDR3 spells CAWNTAKNIQYF. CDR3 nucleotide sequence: TGTGCCTGGAACACAGCCAAAAACATTCAGTACTTC.

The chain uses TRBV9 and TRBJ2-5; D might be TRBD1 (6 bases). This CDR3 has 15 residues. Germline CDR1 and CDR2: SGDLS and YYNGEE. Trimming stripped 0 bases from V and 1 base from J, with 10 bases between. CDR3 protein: CASSVGLDSQETQYF. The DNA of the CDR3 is TGTGCCAGCAGCGTAGGGCTGGACAGCCAAGAGACCCAGTACTTC.

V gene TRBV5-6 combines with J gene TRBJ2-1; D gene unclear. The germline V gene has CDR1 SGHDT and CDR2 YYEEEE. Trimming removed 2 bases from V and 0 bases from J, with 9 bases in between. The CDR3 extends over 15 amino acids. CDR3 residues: CASSLRVVSYNEQFF. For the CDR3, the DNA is TGTGCCAGCAGCTTAAGGGTGGTCTCCTACAATGAGCAGTTCTTC. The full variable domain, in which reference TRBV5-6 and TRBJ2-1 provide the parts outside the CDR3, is DAGVTQSPTHLIKTRGQQVTLRCSPKSGHDTVSWYQQALGQGPQFIFQYYEEEERQRGNFPDRFSGHQFPNYSSELNVNALLLGDSALYLCASSLRVVSYNEQFFGPGTRLTVL.

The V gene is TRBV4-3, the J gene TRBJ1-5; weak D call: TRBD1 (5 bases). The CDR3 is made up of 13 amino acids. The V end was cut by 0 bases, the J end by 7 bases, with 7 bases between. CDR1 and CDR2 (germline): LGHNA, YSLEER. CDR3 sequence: CASSQDWGQPQHF. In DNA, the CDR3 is TGCGCCAGCAGCCAAGATTGGGGGCAGCCCCAGCATTTT.

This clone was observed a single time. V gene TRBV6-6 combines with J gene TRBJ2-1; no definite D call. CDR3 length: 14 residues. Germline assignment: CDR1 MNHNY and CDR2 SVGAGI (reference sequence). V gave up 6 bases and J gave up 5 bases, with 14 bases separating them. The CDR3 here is CASSPDGSNNEQFF. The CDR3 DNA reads TGTGCCAGCAGCCCTGACGGGTCGAACAATGAGCAGTTCTTC.

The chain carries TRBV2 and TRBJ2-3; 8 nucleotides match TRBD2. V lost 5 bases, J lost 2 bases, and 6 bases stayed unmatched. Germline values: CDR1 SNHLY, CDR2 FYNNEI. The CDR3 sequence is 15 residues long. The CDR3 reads CASSRAGGYTDTQYF. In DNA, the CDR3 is TGTGCCAGCAGTAGGGCGGGGGGTTACACAGATACGCAGTATTTT.

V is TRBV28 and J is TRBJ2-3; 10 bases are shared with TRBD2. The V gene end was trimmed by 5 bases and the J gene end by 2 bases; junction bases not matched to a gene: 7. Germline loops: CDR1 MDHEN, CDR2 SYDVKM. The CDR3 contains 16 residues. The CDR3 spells CASSPSGGAFTDTQYF. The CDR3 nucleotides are TGTGCCAGCAGTCCAAGCGGGGGGGCCTTCACAGATACGCAGTATTTT.

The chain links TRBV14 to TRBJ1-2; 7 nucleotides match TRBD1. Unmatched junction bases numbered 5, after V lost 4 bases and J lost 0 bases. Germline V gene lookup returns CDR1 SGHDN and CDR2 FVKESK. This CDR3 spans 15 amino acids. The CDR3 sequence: CASSPTDRANYGYTF. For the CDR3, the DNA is TGTGCCAGCAGCCCCACCGACAGGGCTAACTATGGCTACACCTTC.

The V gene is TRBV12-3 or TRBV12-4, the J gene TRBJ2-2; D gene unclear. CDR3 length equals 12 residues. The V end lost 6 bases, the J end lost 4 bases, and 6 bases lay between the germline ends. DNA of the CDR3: TGTGCCAGCAGGTGGGGCACCGGGGAGCTGTTTTTT. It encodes CASRWGTGELFF.

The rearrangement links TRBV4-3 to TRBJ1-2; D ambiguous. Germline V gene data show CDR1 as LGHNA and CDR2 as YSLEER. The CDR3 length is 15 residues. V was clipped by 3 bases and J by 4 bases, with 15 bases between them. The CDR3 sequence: CASSHSTRFFYGYTF. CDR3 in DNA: TGCGCCAGCAGCCATTCGACACGATTCTTCTATGGCTACACCTTC.

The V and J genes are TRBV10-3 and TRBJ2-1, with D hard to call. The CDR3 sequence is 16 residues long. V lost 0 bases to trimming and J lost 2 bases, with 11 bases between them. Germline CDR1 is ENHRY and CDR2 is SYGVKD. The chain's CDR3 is CAISESLERPYNEQFF. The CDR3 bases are TGTGCCATCAGTGAGTCCTTAGAGAGGCCCTACAATGAGCAGTTCTTC.

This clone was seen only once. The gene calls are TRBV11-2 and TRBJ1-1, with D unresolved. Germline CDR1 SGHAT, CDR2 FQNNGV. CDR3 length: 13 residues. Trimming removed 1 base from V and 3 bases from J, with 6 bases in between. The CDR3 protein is CASSLAGDTEAFF. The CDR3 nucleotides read TGTGCCAGCAGCTTAGCCGGGGACACTGAAGCTTTCTTT. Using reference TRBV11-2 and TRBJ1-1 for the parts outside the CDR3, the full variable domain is EAGVAQSPRYKIIEKRQSVAFWCNPISGHATLYWYQQILGQGPKLLIQFQNNGVVDDSQLPKDRFSAERLKGVDSTLKIQPAKLEDSAVYLCASSLAGDTEAFFGQGTRLTVV.

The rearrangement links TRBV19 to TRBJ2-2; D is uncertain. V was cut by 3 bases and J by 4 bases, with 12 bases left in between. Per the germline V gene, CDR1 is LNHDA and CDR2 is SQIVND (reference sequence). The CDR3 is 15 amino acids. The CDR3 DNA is TGTGCCAGTAGTATCCGGCTCCCGGGCACCGGGGAGCTGTTTTTT. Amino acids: CASSIRLPGTGELFF. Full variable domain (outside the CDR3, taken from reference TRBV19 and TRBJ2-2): DGGITQSPKYLFRKEGQNVTLSCEQNLNHDAMYWYRQDPGQGLRLIYYSQIVNDFQKGDIAEGYSVSREKKESFPLTVTSAQKNPTAFYLCASSIRLPGTGELFFGEGSRLTVL.

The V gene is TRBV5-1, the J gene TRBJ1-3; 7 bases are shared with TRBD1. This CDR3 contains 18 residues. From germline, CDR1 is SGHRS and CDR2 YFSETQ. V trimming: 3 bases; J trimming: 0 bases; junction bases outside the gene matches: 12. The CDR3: CASSWDPPGQSSGNTIYF. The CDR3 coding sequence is TGCGCCAGCAGCTGGGACCCCCCGGGACAGAGCTCTGGAAACACCATATATTTT.